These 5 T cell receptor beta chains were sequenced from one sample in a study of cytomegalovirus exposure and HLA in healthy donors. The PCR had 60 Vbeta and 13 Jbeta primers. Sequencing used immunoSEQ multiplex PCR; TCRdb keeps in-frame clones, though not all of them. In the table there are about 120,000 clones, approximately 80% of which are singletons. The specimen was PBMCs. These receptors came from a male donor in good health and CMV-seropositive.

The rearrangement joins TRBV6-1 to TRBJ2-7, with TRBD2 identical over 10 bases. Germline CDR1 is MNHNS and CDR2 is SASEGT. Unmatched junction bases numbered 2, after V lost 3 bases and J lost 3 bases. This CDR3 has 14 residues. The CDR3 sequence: CASSESGGVYEQYF. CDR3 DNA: TGTGCCAGCAGTGAGAGCGGGGGGGTCTACGAGCAGTACTTC.

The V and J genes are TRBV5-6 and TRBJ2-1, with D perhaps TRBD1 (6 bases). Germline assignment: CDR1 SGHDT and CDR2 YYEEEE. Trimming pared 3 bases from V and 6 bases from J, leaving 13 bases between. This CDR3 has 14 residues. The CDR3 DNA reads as TGTGCCAGCAGCTCAGGACAGCTTCTCAATGAGCAGTTCTTC. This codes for CASSSGQLLNEQFF.

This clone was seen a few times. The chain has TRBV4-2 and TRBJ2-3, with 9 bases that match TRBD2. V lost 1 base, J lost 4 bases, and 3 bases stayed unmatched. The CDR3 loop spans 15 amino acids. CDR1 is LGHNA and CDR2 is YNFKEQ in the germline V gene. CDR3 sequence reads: CASSQGGGEADTQYF. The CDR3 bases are TGTGCCAGCAGCCAAGGCGGGGGGGAGGCAGATACGCAGTATTTT.

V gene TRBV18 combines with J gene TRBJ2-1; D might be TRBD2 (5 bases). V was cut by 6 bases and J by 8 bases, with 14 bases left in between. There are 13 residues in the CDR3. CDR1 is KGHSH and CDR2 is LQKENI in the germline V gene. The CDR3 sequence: CASSLSLRDEQFF. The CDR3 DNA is TGTGCCAGCTCGCTATCGTTGAGGGATGAGCAGTTCTTC.

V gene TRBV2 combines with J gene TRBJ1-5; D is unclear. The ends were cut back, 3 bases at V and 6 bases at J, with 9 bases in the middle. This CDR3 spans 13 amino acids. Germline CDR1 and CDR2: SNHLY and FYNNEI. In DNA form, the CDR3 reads TGTGCCAGCAGTGACCAGGCGTCTCAGCCCCAGCATTTT. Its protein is CASSDQASQPQHF.